This record looks at one T cell receptor (beta chain) sequence and its context. This sample is part of a study of blood T cell repertoires in COVID-19. Repertoires were generated with immunoSEQ multiplex PCR, while TCRdb's copy carries only in-frame clones and drops some. Altogether 250,000 or so clones are present, about four fifths being singletons, with the ten largest covering approximately 3.6%. Per germline, CDR1 LNHNV and CDR2 YYDKDF (reference sequence). V lost 6 bases to trimming and J lost 1 base; unmatched junction nucleotides: 1. There are 14 residues in the CDR3. Two negative PCRs, clearance, or symptom resolution were required of recovered Cohort 3 donors.

Material: PBMCs or T cells enriched from blood (not recorded which). The chain uses TRBV15 and TRBJ2-5; 11 nucleotides line up with TRBD2. The receptor was isolated from a man over 45 who had recovered from COVID-19. CDR3 sequence: CATRTSGGQETQYF. The CDR3, as DNA: TGTGCCACCAGAACTAGCGGGGGCCAAGAGACCCAGTACTTC.